This TCR beta chain stems from a study of blood T cell repertoires in COVID-19. Study background: T cells, B-cell-depleted T cells, or PBMCs supplied cDNA or gDNA.

The CDR3 runs to 17 residues. Trimming stripped 4 bases from V and 4 bases from J, with 19 bases between. Germline loops: CDR1 MRHNA, CDR2 SNTAGT. Under the authors' procedure: It was from reference gene primer amplification that nucleated cell counts were estimated. The protocol was immunoSEQ multiplex PCR, while the TCRdb copy is restricted to in-frame clones and leaves out a portion. V, J and clone size are those of that table, while D and trimming were read from the DNA. The sample contains roughly 70,000 clones, over 60% of which appear only once. The specimen sequenced was peripheral blood. The chain uses TRBV6-4 and TRBJ2-2; tentatively, D is TRBD2 (6 bases). The TCR originated in a man in his sixties with COVID-19, enrolled during active disease. CDR3 protein: CASSVSPGGISTGELFF. The DNA of the CDR3 is TGTGCCAGCAGTGTGAGCCCAGGAGGGATTAGCACCGGGGAGCTGTTTTTT.